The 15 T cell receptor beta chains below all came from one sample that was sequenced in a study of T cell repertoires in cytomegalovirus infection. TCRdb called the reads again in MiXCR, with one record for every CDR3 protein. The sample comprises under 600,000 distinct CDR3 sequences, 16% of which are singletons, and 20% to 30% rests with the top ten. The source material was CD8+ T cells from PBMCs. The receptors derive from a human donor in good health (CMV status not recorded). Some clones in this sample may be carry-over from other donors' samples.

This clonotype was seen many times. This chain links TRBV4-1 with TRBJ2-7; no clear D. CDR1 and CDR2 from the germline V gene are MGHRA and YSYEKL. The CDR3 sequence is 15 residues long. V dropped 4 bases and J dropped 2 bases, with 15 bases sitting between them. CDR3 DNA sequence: TGCGCCAGCAGCCCCCGGTACATAGGCACCTACGAGCAGTACTTC. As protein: CASSPRYIGTYEQYF.

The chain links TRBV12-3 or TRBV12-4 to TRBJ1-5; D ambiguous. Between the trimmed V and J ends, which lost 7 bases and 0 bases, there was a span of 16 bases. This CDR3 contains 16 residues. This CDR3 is CASTMSGQDSNQPQHF. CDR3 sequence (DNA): TGTGCCAGCACCATGTCCGGGCAGGATAGCAATCAGCCCCAGCATTTT.

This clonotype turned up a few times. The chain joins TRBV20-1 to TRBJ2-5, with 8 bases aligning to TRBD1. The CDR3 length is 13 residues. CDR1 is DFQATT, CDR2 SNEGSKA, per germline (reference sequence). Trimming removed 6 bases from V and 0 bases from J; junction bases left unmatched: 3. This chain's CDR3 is CSAGQGDQETQYF. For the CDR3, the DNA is TGCAGTGCCGGACAGGGAGACCAAGAGACCCAGTACTTC.

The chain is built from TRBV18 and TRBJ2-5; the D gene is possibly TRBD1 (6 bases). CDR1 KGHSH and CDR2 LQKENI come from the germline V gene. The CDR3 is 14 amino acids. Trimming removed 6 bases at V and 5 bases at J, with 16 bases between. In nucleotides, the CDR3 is TGTGCCAGCTCGCCTAGACAGGAGCGCGAGACCCAGTACTTC. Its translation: CASSPRQERETQYF.

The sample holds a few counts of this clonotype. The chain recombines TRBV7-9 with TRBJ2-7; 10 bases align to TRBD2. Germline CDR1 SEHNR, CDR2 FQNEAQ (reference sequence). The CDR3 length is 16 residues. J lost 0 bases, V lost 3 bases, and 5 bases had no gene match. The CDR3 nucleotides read TGTGCCAGCAGCTTCTTGACTAGCGGGCCCTCCTACGAGCAGTACTTC. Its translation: CASSFLTSGPSYEQYF.

The CDR3 is CASSVTSGAGNEQFF. The CDR3 nucleotides read TGTGCCAGCAGCGTAACTAGCGGGGCTGGGAATGAGCAGTTCTTC. J is TRBJ2-1 and V is TRBV9; 10 nucleotides align to TRBD2. V was pared by 1 base and J by 7 bases, with 5 bases of the junction left unmatched. Germline values: CDR1 SGDLS, CDR2 YYNGEE. This CDR3 is built from 15 residues.

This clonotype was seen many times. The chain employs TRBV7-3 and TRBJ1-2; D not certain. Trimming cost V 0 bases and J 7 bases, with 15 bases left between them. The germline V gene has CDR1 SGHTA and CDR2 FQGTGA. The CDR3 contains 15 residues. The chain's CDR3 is CASSLTAGLKGGYTF. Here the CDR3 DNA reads TGTGCCAGCAGCTTAACGGCCGGTCTCAAGGGTGGCTACACCTTC.

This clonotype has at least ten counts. The CDR3 loop is CASSSPGLAGSEQYF. CDR3 coding DNA: TGTGCCAGCAGTTCCCCCGGACTAGCGGGATCTGAGCAGTACTTC. The chain is built from TRBV12-3 or TRBV12-4 and TRBJ2-7, with 12 bases that match TRBD2. V gave up 4 bases and J gave up 7 bases; unmatched junction bases: 8. The CDR3 contains 15 residues.

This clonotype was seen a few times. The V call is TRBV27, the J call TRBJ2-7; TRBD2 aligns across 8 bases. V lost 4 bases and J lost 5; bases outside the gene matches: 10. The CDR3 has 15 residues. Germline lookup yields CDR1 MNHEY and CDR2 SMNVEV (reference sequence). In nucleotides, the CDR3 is TGTGCCAGCAGTTCCTCGGGAGGGCTGGGGGACGAGCAGTACTTC. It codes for CASSSSGGLGDEQYF.

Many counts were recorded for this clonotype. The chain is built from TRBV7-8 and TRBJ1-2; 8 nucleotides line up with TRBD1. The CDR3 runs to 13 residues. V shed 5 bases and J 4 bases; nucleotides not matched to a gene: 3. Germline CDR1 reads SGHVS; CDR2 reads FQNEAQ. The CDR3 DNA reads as TGTGCCAGCAGCCCCGGGACAGGCTATGGCTACACCTTC. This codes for CASSPGTGYGYTF.

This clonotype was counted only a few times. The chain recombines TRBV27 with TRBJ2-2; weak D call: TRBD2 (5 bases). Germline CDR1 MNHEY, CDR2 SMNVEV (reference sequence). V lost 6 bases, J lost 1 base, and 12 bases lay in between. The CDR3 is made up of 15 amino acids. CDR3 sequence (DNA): TGTGCCAGCAGCAAATGGACTTTGAACACCGGGGAGCTGTTTTTT. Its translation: CASSKWTLNTGELFF.

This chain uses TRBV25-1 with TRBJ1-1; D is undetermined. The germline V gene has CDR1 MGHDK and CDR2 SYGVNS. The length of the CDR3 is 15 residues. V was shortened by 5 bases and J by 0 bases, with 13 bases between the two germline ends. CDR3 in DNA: TGTGCCAGCAGTCCGTCTAGGGCTTTGAACACTGAAGCTTTCTTT. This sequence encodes CASSPSRALNTEAFF.

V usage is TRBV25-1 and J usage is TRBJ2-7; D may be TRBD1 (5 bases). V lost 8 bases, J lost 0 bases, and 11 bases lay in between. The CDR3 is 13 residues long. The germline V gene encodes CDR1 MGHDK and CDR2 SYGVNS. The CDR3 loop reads CASEWGTSYEQYF. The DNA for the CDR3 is TGTGCCAGCGAGTGGGGCACCTCCTACGAGCAGTACTTC.

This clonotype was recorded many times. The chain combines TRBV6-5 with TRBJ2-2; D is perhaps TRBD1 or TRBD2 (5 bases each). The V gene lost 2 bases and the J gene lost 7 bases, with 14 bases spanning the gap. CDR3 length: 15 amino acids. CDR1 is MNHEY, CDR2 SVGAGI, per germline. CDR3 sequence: CASSYTGGTGGELFF. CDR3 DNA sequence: TGTGCCAGCAGTTACACTGGGGGAACCGGCGGGGAGCTGTTTTTT.

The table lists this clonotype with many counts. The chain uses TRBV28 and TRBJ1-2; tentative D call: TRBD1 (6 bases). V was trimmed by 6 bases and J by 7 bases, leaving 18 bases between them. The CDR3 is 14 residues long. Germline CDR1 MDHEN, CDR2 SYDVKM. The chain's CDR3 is CASSPPTGSGGYTF. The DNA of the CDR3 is TGTGCCAGCAGCCCCCCCACAGGGTCGGGTGGCTACACCTTC.